This T cell receptor (beta chain) was recorded in a study of T-cell reconstitution after alpha-beta-depleted transplantation in children. The TCRbeta library was prepared with unique molecular identifiers. Each CDR3 protein gets one entry after TCRdb re-called the PCR reads with MiXCR. The table includes about 160,000 distinct CDR3 sequences, around 10% detected once. Study-level points and caveats: It was newly produced T cells that mostly accounted for T-cell counts and diversity one year after transplant.

V gave up 6 bases and J gave up 1 base, with 9 bases separating them. The length of the CDR3 is 12 residues. CDR1 is DFQATT and CDR2 is SNEGSKA in the germline V gene (reference sequence). Ten or more counts support this clonotype. The antigen remains undetermined. The source was PBMCs, collected before TCRalphabeta/CD19-depleted stem cell transplant. The TCR was taken from a boy between 2 and 15 years old with acute myeloid leukemia, due to receive a stem cell transplant. The rearrangement joins TRBV20-1 to TRBJ1-1, with D hard to call. DNA for the CDR3: TGCAGTGCACCCGCTCCGAACACTGAAGCTTTCTTT. Translation gives CSAPAPNTEAFF.